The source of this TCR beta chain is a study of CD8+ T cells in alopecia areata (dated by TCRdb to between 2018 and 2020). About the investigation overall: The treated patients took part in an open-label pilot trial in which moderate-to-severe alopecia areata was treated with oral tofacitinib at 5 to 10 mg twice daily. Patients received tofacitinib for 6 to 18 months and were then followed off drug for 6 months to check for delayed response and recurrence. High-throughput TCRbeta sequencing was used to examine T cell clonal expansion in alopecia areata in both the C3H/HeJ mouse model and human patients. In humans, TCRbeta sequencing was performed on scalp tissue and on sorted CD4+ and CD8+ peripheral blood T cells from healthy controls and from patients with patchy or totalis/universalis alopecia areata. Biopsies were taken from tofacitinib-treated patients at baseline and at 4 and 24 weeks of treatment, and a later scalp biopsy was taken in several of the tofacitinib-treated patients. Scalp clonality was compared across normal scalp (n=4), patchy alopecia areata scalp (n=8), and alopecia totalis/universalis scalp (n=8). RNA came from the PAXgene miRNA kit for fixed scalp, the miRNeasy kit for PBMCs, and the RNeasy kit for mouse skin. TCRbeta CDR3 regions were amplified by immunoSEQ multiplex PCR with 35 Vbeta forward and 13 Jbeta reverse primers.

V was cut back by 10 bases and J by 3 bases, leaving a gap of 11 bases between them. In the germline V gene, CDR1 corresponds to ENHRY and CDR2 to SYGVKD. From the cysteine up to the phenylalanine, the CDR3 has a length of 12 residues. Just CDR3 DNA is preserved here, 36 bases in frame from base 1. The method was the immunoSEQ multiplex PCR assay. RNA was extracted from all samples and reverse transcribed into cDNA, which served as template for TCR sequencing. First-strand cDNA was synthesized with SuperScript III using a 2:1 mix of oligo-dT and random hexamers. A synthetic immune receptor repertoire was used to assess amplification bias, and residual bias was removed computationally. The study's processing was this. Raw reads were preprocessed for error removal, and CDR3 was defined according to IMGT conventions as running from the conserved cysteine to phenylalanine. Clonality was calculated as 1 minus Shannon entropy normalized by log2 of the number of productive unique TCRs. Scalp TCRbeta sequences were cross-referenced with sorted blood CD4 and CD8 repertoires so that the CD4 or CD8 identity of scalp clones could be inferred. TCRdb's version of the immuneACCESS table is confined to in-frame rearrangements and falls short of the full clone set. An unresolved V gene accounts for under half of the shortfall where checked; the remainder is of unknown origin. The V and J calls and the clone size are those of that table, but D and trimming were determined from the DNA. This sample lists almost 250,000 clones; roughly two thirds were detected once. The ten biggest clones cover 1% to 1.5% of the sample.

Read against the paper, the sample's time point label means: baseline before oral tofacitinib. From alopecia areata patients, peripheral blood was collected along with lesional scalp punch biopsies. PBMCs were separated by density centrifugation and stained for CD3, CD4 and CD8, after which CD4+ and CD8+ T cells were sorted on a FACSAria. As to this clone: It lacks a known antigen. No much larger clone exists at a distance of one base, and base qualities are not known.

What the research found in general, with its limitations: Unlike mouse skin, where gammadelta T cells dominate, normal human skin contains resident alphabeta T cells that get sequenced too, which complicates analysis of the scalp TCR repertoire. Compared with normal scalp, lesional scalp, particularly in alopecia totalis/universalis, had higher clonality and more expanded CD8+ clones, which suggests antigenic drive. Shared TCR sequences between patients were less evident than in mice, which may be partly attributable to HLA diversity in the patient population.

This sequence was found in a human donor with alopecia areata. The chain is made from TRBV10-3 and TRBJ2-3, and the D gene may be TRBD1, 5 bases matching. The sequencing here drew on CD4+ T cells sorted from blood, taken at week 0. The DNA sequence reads TGTGCCACCCAGTCAGGGACAGATACGCAGTATTTT. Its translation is CATQSGTDTQYF.